The source of this TCR beta chain is a study of beta chain features in type 1 diabetes. Study-level findings and limits: A PCR bias possibly favoring shorter templates would apply equally to patients and controls. Moderate yet significant TCRB CDR3 shortening was seen in Type 1 diabetes patients in all four CD4+ subsets.

The CDR3 consists of 12 residues. V was cut by 7 bases and J by 9 bases, with 15 bases left in between. Germline CDR1 and CDR2: MNHNY and SVGAGI (reference sequence). A word on this clone: What it recognizes is unknown.

Reverse transcribing all isolated RNA meant expressed TCRB transcripts were sequenced. Using immunoSEQ multiplex PCR, the repertoire was profiled, and TCRdb retains in-frame clones only, with some absent. The sample has about 400,000 clones; over 9.5% are singletons. The source of this sequence is a woman aged 18-29 years with type 1 diabetes. The genes are TRBV6-6 and TRBJ1-2, with D unresolved. Sequencing input: naive CD4+ T cells from blood. The chain's CDR3 is CASTNTIDRYTF. CDR3 DNA: TGTGCCAGCACCAACACTATAGACCGCTACACCTTC.